The text below deals with one T cell receptor (beta chain). This entry comes from a study of OX40 agonist ivuxolimab in advanced cancers. TCRdb's copy holds only in-frame clones and misses some; the assay was immunoSEQ multiplex PCR. The profile shows roughly 90,000 clones, roughly 90% of them singletons. The CDR3 contains 14 residues. The germline V gene has CDR1 SGHTA and CDR2 FQGNSA. The V end lost 7 bases, the J end lost 0 bases, and 11 bases lay between the germline ends. The chain couples TRBV7-2 to TRBJ2-3, with TRBD1 as a possible D gene (6 bases). This TCR came from an adult with an advanced solid tumor such as melanoma, head and neck, liver or kidney cancer. The sequences come from CD4+ or CD8+ T cells sorted from blood, collected in a trial of the OX40 agonist ivuxolimab. In DNA, the CDR3 is TGTGCCAGCAAAAGAGGGGGTAGCACAGATACGCAGTATTTT. Protein: CASKRGGSTDTQYF.